Listed below are T cell receptor beta chains from one sample, sequenced in a study of neoadjuvant anti-PD-1 for oral cavity cancer. Measured with immunoSEQ multiplex PCR; TCRdb has only the in-frame clones, and not every one. The sample has 55,000 to 75,000 clones; more than 60% are singletons. The specimen was PBMCs, collected before nivolumab (anti-PD-1) treatment. The source of these receptors is a person between 35 and 79 years old with oral cavity squamous cell carcinoma. CDR3s include the opening cysteine and the closing phenylalanine or tryptophan. D genes are given only for firm matches. Size tells how often a clone was seen (once, few, many) or the class of an expanded clone, and some rows leave it out.

CDR3: CASSLAGQVRDTEAFF
DNA: TGTGCCAGCAGCTTAGCGGGACAGGTTAGGGATACTGAAGCTTTCTTT
J: TRBJ1-1
size: once
V: TRBV7-3
D: TRBD1

CDR3: CASTRTGTGGPSNGYTF
DNA: TGTGCCAGCACCCGTACCGGGACAGGGGGACCTAGTAATGGCTACACCTTC
J: TRBJ1-2
size: few
V: TRBV11-2
D: TRBD1

CDR3: CASSFSGRARPEQYF
DNA: TGTGCCAGCAGCTTTAGCGGGAGAGCCCGGCCGGAGCAGTACTTC
J: TRBJ2-7
size: -
V: TRBV7-8
D: TRBD2

CDR3: CAISELGTSGGASTDTQYF
DNA: TGTGCCATCAGTGAGTTAGGCACTAGCGGGGGGGCTAGCACAGATACGCAGTATTTT
J: TRBJ2-3
size: -
V: TRBV10-3
D: TRBD2

CDR3: CASEPFTDTQYF
DNA: TGCGCCAGCGAGCCCTTCACAGATACGCAGTATTTT
J: TRBJ2-3
size: few
V: TRBV10-2
D: -

CDR3: CASSLLETNEKLFF
DNA: TGCGCCAGCAGCTTGCTGGAAACTAATGAAAAACTGTTTTTT
J: TRBJ1-4
size: -
V: TRBV5-1
D: -

CDR3: CASSVEALGNTGELFF
DNA: TGTGCCAGCAGCGTAGAGGCCCTAGGGAACACCGGGGAGCTGTTTTTT
J: TRBJ2-2
size: few
V: TRBV9
D: -

CDR3: CSVGVLAGVLREQYF
DNA: TGCAGCGTTGGTGTACTAGCGGGAGTCCTACGCGAGCAGTACTTC
J: TRBJ2-7
size: -
V: TRBV29-1
D: TRBD2

CDR3: CASSLGEGYEQYF
DNA: TGTGCCAGCAGCCTCGGGGAAGGCTACGAGCAGTACTTC
J: TRBJ2-7
size: -
V: TRBV11-2
D: -

CDR3: CASSSPHRGLNTEAFF
DNA: TGTGCCAGCAGCTCCCCCCACAGGGGATTGAACACTGAAGCTTTCTTT
J: TRBJ1-1
size: -
V: TRBV27
D: TRBD1

CDR3: CASSLGMTGELFF
DNA: TGTGCCAGCAGCTTAGGGATGACCGGGGAGCTGTTTTTT
J: TRBJ2-2
size: few
V: TRBV7-2
D: -

CDR3: CSVERTGCSAFF
DNA: TGCAGCGTTGAGAGGACAGGGTGTTCGGCTTTCTTT
J: TRBJ1-1
size: once
V: TRBV29-1
D: TRBD1

CDR3: CASGGEGGAISGANVLTF
DNA: TGTGCCAGCGGCGGGGAGGGGGGCGCAATCTCTGGGGCCAACGTCCTGACTTTC
J: TRBJ2-6
size: -
V: TRBV9
D: -

CDR3: CASSRATNEKLFF
DNA: TGTGCCAGCTCACGAGCGACTAATGAAAAACTGTTTTTT
J: TRBJ1-4
size: -
V: TRBV18
D: -

CDR3: CASSDDRVGQFF
DNA: TGTGCCAGCAGTGATGACAGGGTAGGGCAGTTCTTC
J: TRBJ2-1
size: -
V: TRBV25-1
D: TRBD1

CDR3: CASSPRRVGGRTNTGELFF
DNA: TGTGCCAGCAGTCCCCGTCGTGTTGGCGGGAGAACGAACACCGGGGAGCTGTTTTTT
J: TRBJ2-2
size: -
V: TRBV28
D: TRBD2

CDR3: CASMGRLGGAVPFF
DNA: TGTGCCAGCATGGGTCGCCTGGGGGGTGCAGTTCCGTTTTTT
J: TRBJ1-4
size: -
V: TRBV6-1
D: -

CDR3: CASSLIGQGGTEAFF
DNA: TGCGCCAGCAGCTTGATTGGTCAGGGGGGAACTGAAGCTTTCTTT
J: TRBJ1-1
size: once
V: TRBV5-1
D: TRBD1

CDR3: CASSSGTALPLHF
DNA: TGTGCCAGCAGCTCCGGGACAGCCTTACCCCTCCACTTT
J: TRBJ1-6
size: -
V: TRBV11-2
D: TRBD1

CDR3: CASRIAGSPTGELFF
DNA: TGTGCCAGCAGGATAGCGGGGTCCCCAACCGGGGAGCTGTTTTTT
J: TRBJ2-2
size: -
V: TRBV6-5
D: TRBD2

CDR3: CASSFRGERDRGYTF
DNA: TGTGCCAGCAGTTTTAGGGGCGAGAGGGATAGGGGCTACACCTTC
J: TRBJ1-2
size: once
V: TRBV28
D: -

CDR3: CASSSGQGARGSYF
DNA: TGTGCCAGCAGTTCGGGACAGGGGGCGCGGGGATCGTACTTC
J: TRBJ2-7
size: -
V: TRBV28
D: TRBD1

CDR3: CASSPREGRGELFF
DNA: TGTGCCAGCAGTCCGAGGGAGGGACGCGGGGAGCTGTTTTTT
J: TRBJ2-2
size: once
V: TRBV27
D: TRBD2

CDR3: CASSEDGSTEAFF
DNA: TGTGCCAGCAGTGAGGACGGTTCCACTGAAGCTTTCTTT
J: TRBJ1-1
size: -
V: TRBV6-4
D: -

CDR3: CASSLSGREKLFF
DNA: TGTGCCAGCAGTTTAAGTGGGAGGGAAAAACTGTTTTTT
J: TRBJ1-4
size: -
V: TRBV27
D: -

CDR3: CASSLLPMGTEAFF
DNA: TGTGCCAGCAGCTTACTACCGATGGGTACTGAAGCTTTCTTT
J: TRBJ1-1
size: many
V: TRBV7-3
D: -

CDR3: CASTTTHQPQHF
DNA: TGTGCCAGCACCACTACTCATCAGCCCCAGCATTTT
J: TRBJ1-5
size: few
V: TRBV28
D: -

CDR3: CASSLGRGLDTQYF
DNA: TGTGCCAGCAGCTTAGGGCGGGGGCTAGATACGCAGTATTTT
J: TRBJ2-3
size: -
V: TRBV7-8
D: -

CDR3: CASSMTGENYGYTF
DNA: TGTGCCAGCAGCATGACAGGGGAGAACTATGGCTACACCTTC
J: TRBJ1-2
size: -
V: TRBV7-2
D: TRBD1

CDR3: CASSLLRDRVGEQYF
DNA: TGCGCCAGCAGCCTTCTCAGGGACAGGGTAGGCGAGCAGTACTTC
J: TRBJ2-7
size: -
V: TRBV5-1
D: TRBD1

CDR3: CASSKGPTYEQFF
DNA: TGTGCCAGCAGCAAGGGACCTACGTATGAGCAGTTCTTC
J: TRBJ2-1
size: -
V: TRBV11-2
D: -

CDR3: CASSGGLGYQETQYF
DNA: TGTGCCAGCAGCGGGGGATTGGGGTACCAAGAGACCCAGTACTTC
J: TRBJ2-5
size: -
V: TRBV5-8
D: -

CDR3: CASSLGLTVNSPLHF
DNA: TGTGCCAGCAGCTTGGGGCTGACAGTTAATTCACCCCTCCACTTT
J: TRBJ1-6
size: few
V: TRBV13
D: -

CDR3: CAIWTVLTEAFF
DNA: TGTGCCATCTGGACAGTTTTAACTGAAGCTTTCTTT
J: TRBJ1-1
size: -
V: TRBV30
D: -

CDR3: CASSDYGYTF
DNA: TGTGCCAGCAGTGACTATGGCTACACCTTC
J: TRBJ1-2
size: -
V: TRBV6-5
D: -

CDR3: CASSSFYEQYF
DNA: TGTGCCAGCAGCTCGTTTTACGAGCAGTACTTC
J: TRBJ2-7
size: -
V: TRBV13
D: -

CDR3: CASSPSGVGSGNTIYF
DNA: TGTGCCAGCAGCCCATCAGGGGTAGGGTCTGGAAACACCATATATTTT
J: TRBJ1-3
size: -
V: TRBV7-2
D: -

CDR3: CASSLVGGSYNSPLHF
DNA: TGTGCCAGCAGCTTAGTGGGGGGCTCCTATAATTCACCCCTCCACTTT
J: TRBJ1-6
size: -
V: TRBV7-8
D: -

CDR3: CASSPGQGRQYGYTF
DNA: TGTGCCAGCAGCCCAGGACAGGGGAGACAGTATGGCTACACCTTC
J: TRBJ1-2
size: -
V: TRBV7-2
D: TRBD1

CDR3: CASSSGQGGLFF
DNA: TGTGCCAGCAGTTCAGGACAGGGAGGGCTGTTTTTT
J: TRBJ2-2
size: -
V: TRBV6-5
D: TRBD1